This TCR beta chain was identified in a study of T cell responses to AZD1222 COVID-19 vaccine (dated by TCRdb to the early 2020s). At the level of the whole study: TCR sequencing was performed for about 250 trial participants, of whom 207 were given two doses of AZD1222 and 26 were given two doses of MenACWY control vaccine. Trial participants were enrolled into age subgroups of 18-55, 56-69 and 70-plus years, which contained around 140, 26 and 57 TCR-sequenced participants, respectively.

CDR1 and CDR2, looked up from the germline V gene, are SGHVS and FNYEAQ. Compared with germline, V lacks 7 bases and J lacks 9 bases; bases without a gene match: 18. Taken from cysteine to phenylalanine, the CDR3 has 16 residues. The only DNA kept is the CDR3, 48 bases in frame from the first base. Concerning this clone: The antigen it binds to is not known. One base away there is no much larger clone; base qualities are not given.

The CDR3 regions of human TCRbeta chains were analyzed by immunosequencing. On the study's bioinformatics: Repertoire TCRs were checked for matches against a reference library of SARS-CoV-2-specific TCRs that had been generated using the MIRA antigen-specificity platform. Breadth was defined as the fraction of unique TCRs that were SARS-CoV-2-associated, and depth was defined as the fraction of total T cells that were SARS-CoV-2-associated. Each spike-specific TCR was assigned to its reactive spike region and to a CD4 or CD8 class using the MIRA data. Log10-transformed breadth and depth values were compared by one-way ANOVA with Sidak's multiple comparisons tests. TCRdb re-hosts the immuneACCESS table, in-frame sequences only. Its copies lack some clones; in the studies checked, an unresolved V gene accounts for under half of them, and the cause for the rest is not known. Clonal size and the V and J genes are those of that table, whereas D and trimming came from the DNA. In all, the sample holds some 150,000 clones, and 88% of those were seen once. 4.3% of the sample is held by the ten biggest clonotypes.

Here is what the overall study found, with its caveats: Only five to seven AZD1222 recipients were SARS-CoV-2 seropositive at baseline, limiting conclusions about previously exposed vaccinees. The 56-69-year group was small, and its depth increase did not reach significance, likely because of low power. Reportedly, close to half of the unique spike-specific TCRs recognized epitopes lying outside the regions that are mutated in the B.1.351 and B.1.1.7 variants. After two AZD1222 doses, spike-specific TCR breadth and depth were significantly higher than at day 0 and than in MenACWY recipients. Most participants were white British and females outnumbered males, and the authors suggested that clonal diversity may have been underestimated. No day 14 peak-response samples were available, so repertoires were characterized only after the peak T cell response. Vaccine-associated CD4 TCRs spanned the whole spike protein, with dominant responses in regions 160-218 and 743-854.

In light of the paper, this sample's time point label describes: about 28 days (+/-7) after the second vaccine dose. AZD1222 recipients given second doses at about 4 weeks or at about 12 weeks were pooled, since spike-specific TCR depth and breadth were not found to differ between the two schedules. Vaccinee samples came from UK trials COV001 and COV002, including a single-blind randomized controlled phase 2/3 trial of AZD1222 (ChAdOx1 nCoV-19) in healthy adults. For TCRbeta chain sequencing, PBMC samples were collected from trial participants at day 0 and at day 28 after the second dose. This clonotype was obtained from an adult who received the AZD1222 COVID-19 vaccine. The material was peripheral blood, obtained 28 days after the second AZD1222 dose. The chain joins TRBV7-6 to TRBJ2-1; 7 junctional bases match TRBD2. The DNA sequence reads TGTGCCAGCACCACACGCTCCCCAGCGGGGTCGAGTGAGCAGTTCTTC. This yields the protein CASTTRSPAGSSEQFF.